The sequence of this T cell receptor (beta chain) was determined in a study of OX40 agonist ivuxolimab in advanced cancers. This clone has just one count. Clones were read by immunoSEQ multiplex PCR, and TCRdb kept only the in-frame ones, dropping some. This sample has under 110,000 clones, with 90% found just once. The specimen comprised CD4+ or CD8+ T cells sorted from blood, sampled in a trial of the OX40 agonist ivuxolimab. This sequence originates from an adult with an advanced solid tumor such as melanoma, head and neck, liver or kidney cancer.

CDR3 nucleotides: TGTGCCATCACCCAGGACAACTCCTACGAGCAGTACTTC. Protein sequence: CAITQDNSYEQYF. The chain links TRBV10-3 to TRBJ2-7, with D maybe TRBD1 (5 bases). Trimming stripped 7 bases from V and 0 bases from J, with 10 bases between. Germline assignment: CDR1 ENHRY and CDR2 SYGVKD. This CDR3 comprises 13 residues.